Given below is one T cell receptor beta chain in context. In the study's own analysis: Amplification of reference gene primers was used by the study to estimate nucleated cell counts. Assay: immunoSEQ multiplex PCR; the TCRdb copy retains only in-frame clones and omits some. The DNA gave D and trimming, while V, J and clone size come from that table. The table shows hundreds of thousands of clones, with 87% occurring only once. This specimen comes from a study of blood T cell repertoires in COVID-19. Study at large: The origin of the acute and convalescent COVID-19 samples was the United States, Italy and Spain. From T cells, B-cell-depleted T cells, or PBMCs came the material, which was cDNA or gDNA.

V lost 2 bases, J lost 7 bases, and 12 bases lay in between. The CDR3 runs to 15 residues. Germline V gives CDR1 LGHDT, CDR2 YNNKEL (reference sequence). The chain joins TRBV3-1 (or the pseudogene TRBV3-2) to TRBJ1-6; D is unclear. The sequencing input was peripheral blood. The source is a woman between 50 and 59 years old with COVID-19, enrolled during active disease. This chain's CDR3 is CASSQLQVENSPLHF. The CDR3 nucleotides read TGTGCCAGCAGCCAATTGCAGGTGGAAAATTCACCCCTCCACTTT.